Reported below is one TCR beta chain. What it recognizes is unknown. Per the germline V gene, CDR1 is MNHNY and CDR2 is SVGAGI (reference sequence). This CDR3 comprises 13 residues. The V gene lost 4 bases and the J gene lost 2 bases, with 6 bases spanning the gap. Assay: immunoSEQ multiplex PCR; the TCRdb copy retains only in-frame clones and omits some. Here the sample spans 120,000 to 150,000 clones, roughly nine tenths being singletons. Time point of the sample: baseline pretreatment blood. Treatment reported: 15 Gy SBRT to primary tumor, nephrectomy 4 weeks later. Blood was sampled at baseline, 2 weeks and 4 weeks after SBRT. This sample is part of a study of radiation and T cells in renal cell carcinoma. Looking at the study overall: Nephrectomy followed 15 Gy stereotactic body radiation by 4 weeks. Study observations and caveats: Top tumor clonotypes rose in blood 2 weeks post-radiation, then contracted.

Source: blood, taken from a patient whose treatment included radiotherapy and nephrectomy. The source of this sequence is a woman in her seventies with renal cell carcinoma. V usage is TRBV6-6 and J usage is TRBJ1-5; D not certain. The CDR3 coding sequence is TGTGCCAGCAGTTCCCCTGGCAATCAGCCCCAGCATTTT. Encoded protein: CASSSPGNQPQHF.